This is a list of T cell receptor beta chains from one sample in a study of chemoradiotherapy in HPV16-positive cancers. The repertoire was sequenced with immunoSEQ multiplex PCR; TCRdb's copy has only in-frame clones and lacks some. The sample yields about 15,000 clones, 55% to 75% seen once. This specimen was tumor tissue, taken from a patient who underwent chemoradiotherapy. Receptors were obtained from a human donor with HPV-associated anogenital cancer. Both conserved end residues are part of each CDR3. The order of the fields is clone size, J gene, D gene, V gene, CDR3 DNA, CDR3 protein. The D gene is left open where the match is weak. Size is stated for part of the rows, as once, few or many counts, or as a class when the clone is expanded.

few,TRBJ1-2,-,TRBV20-1,TGCAGTGCACCTCAGGGCTATGGCTACACCTTC,CSAPQGYGYTF
-,TRBJ2-3,TRBD1,TRBV7-3,TGTGCCAGCAGCTTAGGACAGGGAGATACGCAGTATTTT,CASSLGQGDTQYF
-,TRBJ2-3,-,TRBV5-1,TGCGCCAGCAGCTTCGCGGGCCTACAAGGAGGAGATACGCAGTATTTT,CASSFAGLQGGDTQYF
-,TRBJ2-3,-,TRBV6-1,TGTGCCAGCAGTGAAGCGCTTCAAGCCCATACGCAGTATTTT,CASSEALQAHTQYF
-,TRBJ2-7,-,TRBV2,TGTGCCAGCAGTGAAGCGTGGACCGACGAGCAGTACTTC,CASSEAWTDEQYF
-,TRBJ2-5,-,TRBV6-6,TGTGCCAGCAGTTACCCTCGGGACGGACTAAGGACCCAGTACTTC,CASSYPRDGLRTQYF
-,TRBJ2-3,-,TRBV28,TGTGCACATAGGGGAACAATCACAGATACGCAGTATTTT,CAHRGTITDTQYF
-,TRBJ1-1,TRBD1,TRBV2,TGTGCCAGCAGTGAACGGACAGGCACTGAAGCTTTCTTT,CASSERTGTEAFF
few,TRBJ1-1,TRBD1,TRBV5-4,TGTGCCAGCAGCGCGCGGAGACAGGGCGACACTGAAGCTTTCTTT,CASSARRQGDTEAFF
-,TRBJ1-5,-,TRBV7-9,TGTGCCAGCGGGACGTATCAGCCCCAGCATTTT,CASGTYQPQHF
-,TRBJ2-7,-,TRBV4-1,TGCGCCCGCATCAGGGGCGCCTACGAGCAGTACTTC,CARIRGAYEQYF
few,TRBJ2-7,-,TRBV7-9,TGTGCCAGCAGCTTTAGCCCACCCGGAGTCTCCGAGCAGTACTTC,CASSFSPPGVSEQYF
-,TRBJ1-2,-,TRBV27,TGTGCCAGCAGCGAAAGAGCTACTTATGGCTACACCTTC,CASSERATYGYTF
-,TRBJ2-1,-,TRBV7-2,TGTGCCAGCAAAAAAAGAGCGGGTAATGAGCAGTTCTTC,CASKKRAGNEQFF
-,TRBJ2-3,TRBD2,TRBV5-4,TGTGCCAGCAGCTTGGTAGGCCTAGCGGGGGGCAACACAGATACGCAGTATTTT,CASSLVGLAGGNTDTQYF
-,TRBJ1-6,-,TRBV29-1,TGCAGCGTTGAATCGTCGTCCGGCGGTCCCCTCCACTTT,CSVESSSGGPLHF
-,TRBJ2-2,TRBD1,TRBV10-2,TGCGCCAGCTGGGACAGGGGAAGCGGGGAGCTGTTTTTT,CASWDRGSGELFF
-,TRBJ2-1,-,TRBV11-2,TGTGCCAGCAGCTTAGTTATTAAGGAGCAGTTCTTC,CASSLVIKEQFF
-,TRBJ2-1,-,TRBV11-2,TGTGCCAGCAGCTTAGGCCCGGGGGCCTACAATGAGCAGTTCTTC,CASSLGPGAYNEQFF
-,TRBJ2-1,-,TRBV2,TGTGCCAGCAATAGGGAAAAGGCCTACAATGAGCAGTTCTTC,CASNREKAYNEQFF
-,TRBJ2-7,-,TRBV5-1,TGCGCCAGCAGCTTGAAGGGTGAGGTCTACGAGCAGTACTTC,CASSLKGEVYEQYF
-,TRBJ1-2,TRBD1,TRBV5-1,TGCGCCAGCAGCACGCAGGGGGAGGGTGGCTACACCTTC,CASSTQGEGGYTF
-,TRBJ2-1,-,TRBV9,TGTGCCAGCAGCCGACTTGACGATCTCAATGAGCAGTTCTTC,CASSRLDDLNEQFF
-,TRBJ2-3,TRBD2,TRBV7-2,TGTGCCAGCAGATCACCCGGGGGGACTAGCGGGAGACGAGATACGCAGTATTTT,CASRSPGGTSGRRDTQYF
-,TRBJ1-1,-,TRBV5-8,TGTGCCAGCAGCTTGGGGGCCCGACAGTCCCCACGCACTGAAGCTTTCTTT,CASSLGARQSPRTEAFF
-,TRBJ2-7,-,TRBV18,TGTGCCAGCTCGCGACAGAACACGCCCTACGAGCAGTACTTC,CASSRQNTPYEQYF
-,TRBJ1-6,-,TRBV6-5,TGTGCCAGCAGTTACCAAGCCGGGACCTATTCACCCCTCCACTTT,CASSYQAGTYSPLHF
-,TRBJ1-2,-,TRBV19,TGTGCCAGTAGCCGGAGGGGGGGCCAAGCTAACTATGGCTACACCTTC,CASSRRGGQANYGYTF
-,TRBJ2-3,TRBD1,TRBV19,TGTGCCAGTAGTATTATAGGACAGGACACAGATACGCAGTATTTT,CASSIIGQDTDTQYF
-,TRBJ1-1,-,TRBV6-5,TGTGCCAGCACCCAACAGGGAAATGGGAACACTGAAGCTTTCTTT,CASTQQGNGNTEAFF
-,TRBJ2-1,TRBD1,TRBV7-9,TGTGCCAGCAGCTTTCGGTCAGGGGGTAGGACTTACAATGAGCAGTTCTTC,CASSFRSGGRTYNEQFF